The table lists the clone carrying this T cell receptor (beta chain) with many counts. The same CDR3 arises from other DNA sequences in this sample as well. The sample comes from a study of blood T cell repertoires in COVID-19. About the study: Samples of COVID-19 (acute and convalescent) were obtained from the United States, Italy and Spain. Sample material is recorded as cDNA or gDNA derived from T cells, B-cell-depleted T cells, or PBMCs.

Germline values: CDR1 SGHDT, CDR2 YYEEEE. The CDR3 runs 12 residues. Deletions cut 1 base from V and 7 bases from J, with 8 bases between. Methods used by the authors: Using reference gene primer amplification, nucleated cell counts were estimated. Generated by immunoSEQ multiplex PCR, the TCRdb table keeps only in-frame clones and is missing some. V and J calls and clone size come straight from that table; D and trimming were deduced from the DNA. The table includes approximately 140,000 clones, about four fifths detected once. This chain links TRBV5-6 with TRBJ1-1; D is perhaps TRBD1 (5 bases). The source of this sequence is a man older than 75 with acute or convalescent COVID-19. Material: peripheral blood. CDR3 sequence (DNA): TGTGCCAGCAGCTTGCTGGGGGGTGAAGCTTTCTTT. Protein sequence: CASSLLGGEAFF.